The 32 T cell receptor beta chains presented below share a single source sample, sequenced in a study of graft-versus-host responses after intestinal transplantation. Data came from immunoSEQ multiplex PCR; TCRdb stores just in-frame clones and leaves some out. The sample consists of approximately 130,000 clones, approximately 92% of them appearing once. These receptors have no known antigen. The specimen comprised unstimulated CD4+ T cells sorted from spleen or lymph node cells, sampled before intestinal transplant. These TCRs come from a human donor who received an intestinal transplant.

V usage is TRBV18 and J usage is TRBJ2-5, with D uncertain. Germline values: CDR1 KGHSH, CDR2 LQKENI. This CDR3 is built from 12 residues. V gave up 4 bases and J gave up 1 base, with 4 bases separating them. CDR3 residues: CASSLFQETQYF. The CDR3 DNA is TGTGCCAGCTCACTATTCCAAGAGACCCAGTACTTC. Looking up the rest from reference TRBV18 and TRBJ2-5 gives the full variable domain: NAGVMQNPRHLVRRRGQEARLRCSPMKGHSHVYWYRQLPEEGLKFMVYLQKENIIDESGMPKERFSAEFPKEGPSILRIQQVVRGDSAAYFCASSLFQETQYFGPGTRLLVL.

The rearrangement joins TRBV29-1 to TRBJ2-3; D may be TRBD1 or TRBD2 (7 bases each). V lost 5 bases, J lost 5 bases, and 17 bases lay in between. The CDR3 length is 14 residues. In germline, CDR1 is SQVTM, CDR2 ANQGSEA. For the CDR3, the DNA is TGCAGCGTTTTCGCCCCAGGGGGGGGAGATACGCAGTATTTT. Amino acids: CSVFAPGGGDTQYF.

This clone was observed a single time. The chain couples TRBV7-8 to TRBJ1-1; D gene uncertain. The germline V gene has CDR1 SGHVS and CDR2 FQNEAQ. The CDR3 loop spans 14 amino acids. V shed 2 bases and J shed 3 bases, with 10 bases lying between them. CDR3 DNA sequence: TGTGCCAGCAGCTTATTAGGGTCTGACACTGAAGCTTTCTTT. Protein sequence: CASSLLGSDTEAFF. Based on the CDR3 plus reference TRBV7-8 and TRBJ1-1, the full variable domain is GAGVSQSPRYKVAKRGQDVALRCDPISGHVSLFWYQQALGQGPEFLTYFQNEAQLDKSGLPSDRFFAERPEGSVSTLKIQRTQQEDSAVYLCASSLLGSDTEAFFGQGTRLTVV.

This clone was recorded only once. This rearrangement joins TRBV27 to TRBJ1-1; D gene unclear. V shed 3 bases and J shed 0 bases, with 14 bases lying between them. This CDR3 is built from 16 residues. The germline CDR1 and CDR2 sequences are MNHEY and SMNVEV (reference sequence). CDR3 DNA sequence: TGTGCCAGCAGTTTTGAAGGGAGGTTGATGAACACTGAAGCTTTCTTT. Encoded protein: CASSFEGRLMNTEAFF.

The genes are TRBV27 and TRBJ2-7; 11 bases match TRBD2. J was trimmed by 4 bases and V by 5 bases; bases with no gene match: 10. CDR3 size: 16 residues. Germline lookup yields CDR1 MNHEY and CDR2 SMNVEV (reference sequence). The CDR3 bases are TGTGCCAGCAGTCTTAGCGGGGGGGCTTATTCGTACGAGCAGTACTTC. It encodes CASSLSGGAYSYEQYF.

The chain recombines TRBV6-6 with TRBJ2-2, with D perhaps TRBD2 (5 bases). Germline V lookup: CDR1 MNHNY, CDR2 SVGAGI (reference sequence). This CDR3 comprises 15 residues. Trimming left V 5 bases short and J 7 bases short, with 17 bases between. The CDR3 protein is CASSRRTVNYGELFF. CDR3 nucleotide sequence: TGTGCCAGCAGTCGCCGGACTGTGAATTACGGGGAGCTGTTTTTT.

The chain carries TRBV6-1 and TRBJ2-7; D is ambiguous. The CDR3 contains 15 residues. The V end was cut by 3 bases, the J end by 2 bases, with 14 bases between. Germline loops: CDR1 MNHNS, CDR2 SASEGT. CDR3 residues: CASSEASGSTYEQYF. The CDR3, as DNA: TGTGCCAGCAGTGAGGCCTCCGGCAGCACCTACGAGCAGTACTTC.

CDR3 in amino acids: CASSYGGSGNTIYF. The CDR3 DNA is TGTGCCAGCAGCTATGGGGGCTCTGGAAACACCATATATTTT. V gene TRBV7-3 combines with J gene TRBJ1-3, with D possibly matching TRBD1 (5 bases). This CDR3 spans 14 amino acids. With 4 bases removed from V and 0 bases from J, the gap between germline ends came to 7 bases. CDR1 SGHTA and CDR2 FQGTGA come from the germline V gene.

The chain has TRBV7-8 and TRBJ2-3; 12 nucleotides align to TRBD2. Germline values: CDR1 SGHVS, CDR2 FQNEAQ. V was clipped by 7 bases and J by 2 bases; unmatched bases: 7. The CDR3 consists of 16 residues. CDR3 amino acids: CASKGTSGFVTDTQYF. DNA of the CDR3: TGTGCCAGCAAAGGGACTAGCGGGTTTGTCACAGATACGCAGTATTTT.

This chain joins TRBV2 and TRBJ1-2; 7 bases line up with TRBD1. This CDR3 is built from 12 residues. V lost 9 bases and J lost 7; bases outside the gene matches: 8. Germline CDR1 reads SNHLY; CDR2 reads FYNNEI. In DNA, the CDR3 is TGTGCCAGTGCGACAGGGTTAGGTGGCTACACCTTC. This encodes CASATGLGGYTF.

The J gene is TRBJ1-2, the V gene TRBV11-3; TRBD1 matches at 9 bases. J lost 3 bases, V lost 4 bases, and 12 bases had no gene match. The CDR3 runs 17 residues. The germline gives CDR1 SGHNT, CDR2 YENEEA. In DNA form, the CDR3 reads TGTGCCAGCAGCTCCGGGACAGGGTCCACTCCCCACTATGGCTACACCTTC. Residues: CASSSGTGSTPHYGYTF.

The chain links TRBV19 to TRBJ1-2, with TRBD1 as a possible D gene (5 bases). Germline CDR1 is LNHDA and CDR2 is SQIVND (reference sequence). The CDR3 runs to 11 residues. Trimming removed 7 bases at V and 8 bases at J, with 11 bases between. The CDR3 nucleotides are TGTGCCAGTATAGGACAATCCGGCTACACCTTC. Its protein product is CASIGQSGYTF.

The rearrangement joins TRBV2 to TRBJ2-2; possibly TRBD1 or TRBD2 for D (5 bases each). Deletions cut 1 base from V and 7 bases from J, with 10 bases between. There are 14 residues in the CDR3. From germline, CDR1 is SNHLY and CDR2 FYNNEI. The CDR3 DNA follows: TGTGCCAGCAGTGAAGTGAGGGGAATCGGGGAGCTGTTTTTT. This encodes CASSEVRGIGELFF. The whole variable domain, remainder taken from reference TRBV2 and TRBJ2-2, is EPEVTQTPSHQVTQMGQEVILRCVPISNHLYFYWYRQILGQKVEFLVSFYNNEISEKSEIFDDQFSVERPDGSNFTLKIRSTKLEDSAMYFCASSEVRGIGELFFGEGSRLTVL.

The rearrangement links TRBV18 to TRBJ1-2; D gene uncertain. V lost 3 bases and J 7 bases, leaving 9 bases between the germline ends. The germline V gene has CDR1 KGHSH and CDR2 LQKENI. The CDR3 sequence is 12 residues long. The CDR3: CASSPGPGGYTF. The CDR3 DNA reads TGTGCCAGCTCACCTGGACCTGGTGGCTACACCTTC.

The chain joins TRBV4-1 to TRBJ2-2; 7 bases align to TRBD1. The V gene end was trimmed by 0 bases and the J gene end by 5 bases; junction bases not matched to a gene: 3. CDR1 and CDR2 (germline): MGHRA, YSYEKL. The CDR3 spans 15 residues. CDR3 sequence: CASSQEWDRTGELFF. CDR3 bases: TGCGCCAGCAGCCAAGAATGGGACAGAACCGGGGAGCTGTTTTTT.

The rearrangement links TRBV7-6 to TRBJ2-3; 7 bases map to TRBD2. The V segment lost 3 bases and the J segment 4 bases; nucleotides outside the gene matches: 1. The CDR3 spans 13 residues. CDR1 is SGHVS and CDR2 is FNYEAQ in the germline V gene. CDR3: CASSFGLADTQYF. The CDR3, as DNA: TGTGCCAGCAGCTTCGGACTAGCAGATACGCAGTATTTT.

The V call is TRBV19, the J call TRBJ2-2, with 8 bases aligning to TRBD1. CDR1 and CDR2 (germline): LNHDA, SQIVND (reference sequence). The CDR3 contains 13 residues. V trimming: 3 bases; J trimming: 6 bases; junction bases outside the gene matches: 0. Here the CDR3 DNA reads TGTGCCAGTAGTATGGACAGGGCCGGGGAGCTGTTTTTT. Translation: CASSMDRAGELFF.

The rearrangement joins TRBV18 to TRBJ2-7, with D tentatively TRBD2 (7 bases). CDR1 is KGHSH and CDR2 is LQKENI in the germline V gene. This CDR3 is 15 amino acids long. V was clipped by 6 bases and J by 4 bases, with 19 bases between them. The DNA of the CDR3 is TGTGCCAGCTCCGAAACAGTGGGGGGGCTGTACGAGCAGTACTTC. It encodes CASSETVGGLYEQYF. The variable domain in full, completed from reference TRBV18 and TRBJ2-7, reads NAGVMQNPRHLVRRRGQEARLRCSPMKGHSHVYWYRQLPEEGLKFMVYLQKENIIDESGMPKERFSAEFPKEGPSILRIQQVVRGDSAAYFCASSETVGGLYEQYFGPGTRLTVT.

The chain recombines TRBV2 with TRBJ1-2, with 10 bases identical to TRBD1. The CDR3 covers 14 residues. Germline V gene data show CDR1 as SNHLY and CDR2 as FYNNEI. V lost 3 bases to trimming and J lost 6 bases; unmatched junction nucleotides: 4. CDR3 DNA: TGTGCCAGCAGTGATACCGGGACAGGGGATGGCTACACCTTC. It translates to CASSDTGTGDGYTF.

DNA for the CDR3: TGTGCCAGCAGAATCAGGGACCACTATGGCTACACCTTC. Protein: CASRIRDHYGYTF. The chain recombines TRBV6-6 with TRBJ1-2; TRBD1 is a possible D gene (5 bases). The CDR3 runs 13 residues. V was trimmed by 6 bases and J by 3 bases, leaving 11 bases between them. Looked up from germline, CDR1 is MNHNY and CDR2 is SVGAGI (reference sequence).

The chain recombines TRBV6-1 with TRBJ1-6, with TRBD1 matching 7 bases. The CDR3 contains 18 residues. Germline CDR1 reads MNHNS; CDR2 reads SASEGT. With V trimmed by 0 bases and J by 2 bases, 7 bases remained unmatched. CDR3 in amino acids: CASSEALEQGTYNSPLHF. DNA for the CDR3: TGTGCCAGCAGTGAAGCCCTCGAACAGGGGACCTATAATTCACCCCTCCACTTT.

This clone appeared once. The chain links TRBV4-1 to TRBJ1-5; D is ambiguous. Trimming took off 0 bases at V and 2 bases at J, with 14 bases between the two ends. The CDR3 runs 17 residues. Germline V CDR1 and CDR2: MGHRA, YSYEKL. Here the CDR3 DNA reads TGCGCCAGCAGCCAAGATCTTAAGGGATCCGGCAATCAGCCCCAGCATTTT. This gives the protein CASSQDLKGSGNQPQHF.

This chain uses TRBV7-5 with TRBJ2-4; TRBD2 reflects the table's D call only, with no check against the DNA. TRBV7-5 is marked as a pseudogene. The CDR3 runs to 17 residues. The chain's CDR3 is CVRSLPARGGAKNIQYF. The CDR3 region has the DNA TGTGTCAGAAGCTTACCTGCGCGGGGGGGAGCCAAAAACATTCAGTACTTC.

The chain has TRBV9 and TRBJ2-1; 8 nucleotides match TRBD2. The trim removed 2 bases at V and 0 bases at J, leaving 1 base unmatched. The CDR3 loop spans 15 amino acids. Germline-derived CDR1 and CDR2 are SGDLS and YYNGEE. The CDR3 coding sequence is TGTGCCAGCAGCGTTCTAGCGGGCTCCTACAATGAGCAGTTCTTC. Translation: CASSVLAGSYNEQFF. Using reference TRBV9 and TRBJ2-1 for the parts outside the CDR3, the full variable domain is DSGVTQTPKHLITATGQRVTLRCSPRSGDLSVYWYQQSLDQGLQFLIQYYNGEERAKGNILERFSAQQFPDLHSELNLSSLELGDSALYFCASSVLAGSYNEQFFGPGTRLTVL.

V usage is TRBV29-1 and J usage is TRBJ2-1; 8 nucleotides agree with TRBD1. Germline V gives CDR1 SQVTM, CDR2 ANQGSEA. This CDR3 has 16 amino acids. V trimming: 6 bases; J trimming: 4 bases; junction bases outside the gene matches: 14. For the CDR3, the DNA is TGCAGCGTCTTCGGACAGGGAAGAGTGAAGTACAATGAGCAGTTCTTC. This sequence encodes CSVFGQGRVKYNEQFF.

This chain connects TRBV10-2 to TRBJ2-2; D may match TRBD1 or TRBD2 (7 bases each). The length of the CDR3 is 15 residues. Germline assignment: CDR1 WSHSY and CDR2 SAAADI. The V end lost 5 bases, the J end lost 4 bases, and 14 bases lay between the germline ends. CDR3 DNA sequence: TGCGCCAGCAGTCCCAGGGGGGGAGCCACCGGGGAGCTGTTTTTT. It is translated as CASSPRGGATGELFF.

The J gene is TRBJ1-5, the V gene TRBV2, with D uncertain. CDR1 and CDR2 (germline): SNHLY, FYNNEI. Trimming removed 8 bases at V and 3 bases at J, with 8 bases between. The CDR3 has 12 amino acids. The CDR3 bases are TGTGCCAGCTCCCAGGACAATCAGCCCCAGCATTTT. Translating gives CASSQDNQPQHF. Full variable domain (rest looked up from reference TRBV2 and TRBJ1-5): EPEVTQTPSHQVTQMGQEVILRCVPISNHLYFYWYRQILGQKVEFLVSFYNNEISEKSEIFDDQFSVERPDGSNFTLKIRSTKLEDSAMYFCASSQDNQPQHFGDGTRLSIL.

The chain joins TRBV30 to TRBJ2-5; possibly TRBD1 or TRBD2 for D (5 bases each). There are 14 residues in the CDR3. V lost 2 bases to trimming and J lost 1 base, with 11 bases between them. Germline loops: CDR1 GTSNPN, CDR2 SVGIG (reference sequence). CDR3 coding DNA: TGTGCCTGGAGTTTCGGGACGGCCCAAGAGACCCAGTACTTC. Translated, it gives CAWSFGTAQETQYF.

This clone appeared a single time. The rearrangement links TRBV21-1 to TRBJ2-1; the table calls TRBD2, which could not be checked here. TRBV21-1 is labeled a pseudogene. CDR3 length: 18 amino acids. As DNA, the CDR3 is TGTGCCAGCAGCAAAAGGACCTCGGTAGAGCGGGGGGACAATGAGCAGTTCTTC. The encoded protein is CASSKRTSVERGDNEQFF.

This rearrangement joins TRBV5-1 to TRBJ2-5, with D perhaps matching TRBD1 or TRBD2 (5 bases each). CDR3 length: 13 amino acids. V gave up 0 bases and J gave up 4 bases, with 7 bases separating them. Germline V gives CDR1 SGHRS, CDR2 YFSETQ. The chain's CDR3 is CASSLDGGETQYF. The CDR3, as DNA: TGCGCCAGCAGCTTGGATGGGGGAGAGACCCAGTACTTC.

This sequence joins TRBV5-4 and TRBJ2-5; D possibly uses TRBD1 or TRBD2 (6 bases each). Trimming removed 0 bases at V and 5 bases at J, with 11 bases between. The CDR3 is 14 residues long. The germline V gene has CDR1 SGHNT and CDR2 YYREEE (reference sequence). This CDR3 reads CASSLEGGGETQYF. DNA of the CDR3: TGTGCCAGCAGCTTGGAGGGGGGTGGGGAGACCCAGTACTTC.

This clone came up once. This chain joins TRBV18 and TRBJ1-2; D is undetermined. Germline lookup yields CDR1 KGHSH and CDR2 LQKENI. The germline V and J ends were trimmed by 2 bases and 6 bases, with 10 bases remaining between them. The CDR3 extends over 13 amino acids. The CDR3: CASSPNVGDGYTF. The CDR3 DNA reads as TGTGCCAGCTCACCAAACGTGGGAGATGGCTACACCTTC.